This is a list of T cell receptor beta chains from one sample in a study of blood T cell repertoires in COVID-19. The repertoire was sequenced with immunoSEQ multiplex PCR; TCRdb's copy has only in-frame clones and lacks some. The table has about 240,000 clones, around four fifths seen once. Sequencing was done on a sample of peripheral blood. These receptors were collected from a woman aged 70 to 79 with acute or convalescent COVID-19. Both conserved end residues are part of each CDR3. A D gene is named only where the DNA matches it firmly.

d_call: -; j_call: TRBJ1-2; v_call: TRBV24-1; cdr3_aa: CATSAGMRDYGYTF; cdr3_nt: TGTGCCACCAGTGCGGGGATGCGGGACTATGGCTACACCTTC
d_call: -; j_call: TRBJ1-1; v_call: TRBV4-3; cdr3_aa: CASSQDRDTEAFF; cdr3_nt: TGCGCCAGCAGCCAAGATCGGGACACTGAAGCTTTCTTT
d_call: -; j_call: TRBJ1-2; v_call: TRBV29-1; cdr3_aa: CSVPRGIYGYTF; cdr3_nt: TGCAGCGTCCCGCGGGGGATCTATGGCTACACCTTC
d_call: -; j_call: TRBJ1-1; v_call: TRBV15; cdr3_aa: CATRQFNTEAFF; cdr3_nt: TGTGCCACCAGGCAGTTCAACACTGAAGCTTTCTTT
d_call: TRBD2; j_call: TRBJ2-5; v_call: TRBV11-3; cdr3_aa: CASSAGTSAETQYF; cdr3_nt: TGTGCCAGCAGCGCCGGGACTAGCGCCGAGACCCAGTACTTC
d_call: -; j_call: TRBJ1-2; v_call: TRBV5-1; cdr3_aa: CASSLDRVGYTF; cdr3_nt: TGCGCCAGCAGCTTGGACAGGGTTGGCTACACCTTC
d_call: -; j_call: TRBJ1-1; v_call: TRBV5-1; cdr3_aa: CASSLGPARSEAFF; cdr3_nt: TGCGCCAGCAGCTTGGGCCCGGCGAGGTCTGAAGCTTTCTTT
d_call: -; j_call: TRBJ1-2; v_call: TRBV7-8; cdr3_aa: CASSLDGRGDYGYTF; cdr3_nt: TGTGCCAGCAGCTTAGATGGCAGGGGAGACTATGGCTACACCTTC
d_call: TRBD1; j_call: TRBJ2-4; v_call: TRBV6-2/TRBV6-3; cdr3_aa: CASSWTGSLAKNIQYF; cdr3_nt: TGTGCCAGCAGTTGGACAGGGTCATTAGCCAAAAACATTCAGTACTTC
d_call: TRBD2; j_call: TRBJ2-7; v_call: TRBV5-6; cdr3_aa: CASSPGLAGVLYEQYF; cdr3_nt: TGTGCCAGCAGCCCGGGACTAGCGGGGGTCCTCTACGAGCAGTACTTC
d_call: TRBD1; j_call: TRBJ2-4; v_call: TRBV15; cdr3_aa: CATSSRDRDYPYIQYF; cdr3_nt: TGTGCCACCAGCAGCCGGGACAGGGATTATCCGTACATTCAGTACTTC
d_call: TRBD2; j_call: TRBJ2-3; v_call: TRBV4-3; cdr3_aa: CASSLAGGVDTQYF; cdr3_nt: TGCGCCAGCAGCCTAGCGGGGGGGGTAGATACGCAGTATTTT
d_call: TRBD2; j_call: TRBJ2-1; v_call: TRBV7-2; cdr3_aa: CASSLASGGSSYNEQFF; cdr3_nt: TGTGCCAGCAGCTTAGCGAGCGGGGGGAGCTCCTACAATGAGCAGTTCTTC
d_call: -; j_call: TRBJ2-7; v_call: TRBV6-5; cdr3_aa: CASSPQAPIYEQYF; cdr3_nt: TGTGCCAGCAGTCCCCAGGCCCCGATCTACGAGCAGTACTTC
d_call: TRBD2; j_call: TRBJ2-1; v_call: TRBV7-2; cdr3_aa: CASSLGTSGGWIF; cdr3_nt: TGTGCCAGCAGCTTAGGAACTAGCGGGGGGTGGATCTTC
d_call: TRBD2; j_call: TRBJ2-5; v_call: TRBV28; cdr3_aa: CASSSQGLAEQETQYF; cdr3_nt: TGTGCCAGCAGTTCCCAGGGACTAGCGGAACAAGAGACCCAGTACTTC
d_call: TRBD1; j_call: TRBJ2-7; v_call: TRBV30; cdr3_aa: CACGQDTYEQYF; cdr3_nt: TGTGCCTGCGGACAGGACACCTACGAGCAGTACTTC
d_call: TRBD2; j_call: TRBJ2-3; v_call: TRBV5-1; cdr3_aa: CASSPSGGAVGGDTQYF; cdr3_nt: TGCGCCAGCAGCCCTAGCGGGGGGGCAGTTGGTGGAGATACGCAGTATTTT
d_call: -; j_call: TRBJ2-3; v_call: TRBV2; cdr3_aa: CASSEGAGLSTDTQYF; cdr3_nt: TGTGCCAGCAGTGAAGGGGCGGGGCTAAGCACAGATACGCAGTATTTT
d_call: -; j_call: TRBJ1-6; v_call: TRBV2; cdr3_aa: CASSVEGVYNSPLHF; cdr3_nt: TGTGCCAGCAGTGTTGAGGGGGTATATAATTCACCCCTCCACTTT
d_call: -; j_call: TRBJ1-1; v_call: TRBV4-1; cdr3_aa: CASSQDEIAGREAFF; cdr3_nt: TGCGCCAGCAGCCAAGACGAAATCGCAGGGCGGGAAGCTTTCTTT